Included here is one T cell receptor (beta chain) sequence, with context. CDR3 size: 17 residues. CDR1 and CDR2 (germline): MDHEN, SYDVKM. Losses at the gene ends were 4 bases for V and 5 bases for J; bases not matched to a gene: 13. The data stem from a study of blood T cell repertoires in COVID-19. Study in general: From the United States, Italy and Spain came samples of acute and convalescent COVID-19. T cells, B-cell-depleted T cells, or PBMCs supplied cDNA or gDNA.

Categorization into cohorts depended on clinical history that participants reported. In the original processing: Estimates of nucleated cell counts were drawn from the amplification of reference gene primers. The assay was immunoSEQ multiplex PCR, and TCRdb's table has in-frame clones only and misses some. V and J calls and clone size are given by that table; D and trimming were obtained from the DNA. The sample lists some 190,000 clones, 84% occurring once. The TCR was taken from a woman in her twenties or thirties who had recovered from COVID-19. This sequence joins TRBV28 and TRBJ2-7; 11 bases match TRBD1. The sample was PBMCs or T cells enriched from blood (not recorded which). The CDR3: CASSSTLLDRGPNEQYF. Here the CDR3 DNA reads TGTGCCAGCAGTTCGACCCTACTGGACAGGGGGCCAAACGAGCAGTACTTC.